This T cell receptor (beta chain) was found in a study of T cells in Graves' hyperthyroidism and ophthalmopathy. Regarding the study as a whole: Ophthalmopathy and stable hyperthyroidism were separated by a 13 V-J model.

This clonotype came up many times. Antigen: not known. V dropped 2 bases and J dropped 1 base, with 10 bases sitting between them. The germline V gene encodes CDR1 MDHEN and CDR2 SYDVKM. This CDR3 has 15 residues. Researchers barred patients who had uncontrolled infection, other autoimmune disease, pregnancy or lactation. Orbital computed tomography, thyroid ultrasound, serum thyroxine and TRAb, and clinical symptoms together informed the diagnoses. TCR beta CDR3 regions were amplified from RNA transcripts. HTBI primers were the set used in a first-round RT-PCR of the TCR CDR3. TCRdb redid the calling of the multiplex PCR reads with MiXCR, one entry per CDR3 protein. The sample holds hundreds of thousands of distinct CDR3 sequences, about 20% seen once.

Source material: blood. This chain links TRBV28 with TRBJ2-3, with D possibly being TRBD1 or TRBD2 (5 bases each). The sequence derives from a man aged 35 to 55 with Graves' ophthalmopathy. The CDR3, as DNA: TGTGCCAGCAGTTTAGGGGGAAGTCGCACAGATACGCAGTATTTT. It encodes CASSLGGSRTDTQYF.